This TCR beta chain was obtained from a study of OX40 agonist ivuxolimab in advanced cancers. Whole-study findings and limits: There was clonal expansion of CD4+ and CD8+ blood T cells by week 6 at 0.1 to 3.0 mg/kg. Also showing low normalized T-cell clonal expansion were some of the nonresponders. More expanded clones were seen, on average, in CD8+ T cells than in CD4+.

Germline V gene sequence: CDR1 MNHEY, CDR2 SVGAGI. CDR3 length: 12 residues. Autoimmune disease history or systemic immunosuppression barred patients. Repertoires were generated with immunoSEQ multiplex PCR, while TCRdb's copy carries only in-frame clones and drops some. Among tens of thousands of clones listed, 75% to 90% were seen once. Of note for this clone: The antigen is undetermined. Sequence at one end of the junction differs from germline and may be a read error.

This receptor was identified in an adult with an advanced solid tumor such as melanoma, head and neck, liver or kidney cancer. Specimen: CD4+ or CD8+ T cells sorted from blood, collected in a trial of the OX40 agonist ivuxolimab. The rearrangement joins TRBV6-5 to TRBJ2-7; TRBD1 aligns across 7 bases. DNA of the CDR3: TGTGCCAGCAGTTACCCTGGGGACAGTACGACCTTC. Translation: CASSYPGDSTTF.